The 32 T cell receptor beta chains given below trace back to one sample, sequenced in a study of T-cell memory formation after mild COVID-19. TCRdb redid the calling of the 5' RACE reads with MiXCR, one entry per CDR3 protein. The sample yields 540,000 or so distinct CDR3 sequences, about a fifth seen once. Sequencing was carried out using PBMCs or a T cell subset sorted from them (not recorded which). The source is an adult woman who had mild COVID-19 (a few samples of this study predate the infection). Cell type and time point are not known.

The genes are TRBV5-5 and TRBJ2-2, with 8 bases fitting TRBD1. The CDR3 loop spans 16 amino acids. The ends lost 0 bases at V and 3 bases at J; junction bases unmatched: 4. The germline V gene has CDR1 SGHKS and CDR2 YYEKEE (reference sequence). The CDR3 region is CASSLADRGHTGELFF. Written as DNA, the CDR3 is TGTGCCAGCAGCTTGGCAGACAGGGGACACACCGGGGAGCTGTTTTTT.

The chain has TRBV30 and TRBJ2-7; 13 bases line up with TRBD2. This CDR3 is 16 amino acids long. CDR1 GTSNPN and CDR2 SVGIG come from the germline V gene (reference sequence). Trimming cost V 3 bases and J 5 bases; bases outside gene matches: 10. CDR3 DNA: TGTGCCTGGAGGAGGGGACTAGCGGGACCTCGGGACGAGCAGTACTTC. It encodes CAWRRGLAGPRDEQYF.

V gene TRBV18 combines with J gene TRBJ2-6; D call uncertain. Trimming left V 0 bases short and J 0 bases short, with 9 bases between. The germline gives CDR1 KGHSH, CDR2 LQKENI. The CDR3 length is 17 residues. CDR3 nucleotides: TGTGCCAGCTCACCACCGGGTCTGAGCTCTGGGGCCAACGTCCTGACTTTC. It codes for CASSPPGLSSGANVLTF.

This clonotype turned up a few times. The rearrangement uses TRBV11-2 and TRBJ2-3; perhaps TRBD2 as D (6 bases). Germline V gene lookup returns CDR1 SGHAT and CDR2 FQNNGV. The CDR3 is 16 residues long. The V end lost 3 bases, the J end lost 1 base, and 14 bases lay between the germline ends. CDR3 loop: CASSFRGRWGTDTQYF. The CDR3 coding sequence is TGTGCCAGCAGCTTTCGGGGGAGATGGGGCACAGATACGCAGTATTTT.

This clonotype turned up a few times. V usage is TRBV15 and J usage is TRBJ2-7; D call uncertain. The CDR3 spans 16 residues. Germline V gene data show CDR1 as LNHNV and CDR2 as YYDKDF (reference sequence). The V end lost 0 bases, the J end lost 13 bases, and 25 bases lay between the germline ends. The CDR3 DNA reads as TGTGCCACCAGCAGAGATCGACACCCTTCCGGCCAGAGTCTCTACTTC. Its protein is CATSRDRHPSGQSLYF. Drawing the rest from reference TRBV15 and TRBJ2-7, the complete variable domain is DAMVIQNPRYQVTQFGKPVTLSCSQTLNHNVMYWYQQKSSQAPKLLFHYYDKDFNNEADTPDNFQSRRPNTSFCFLDIRSPGLGDTAMYLCATSRDRHPSGQSLYFGPGTRLTVT.

This clonotype was seen more than once but under ten times. The CDR3 sequence is CASSATGGFQETQYF. The DNA for the CDR3 is TGTGCCAGCTCAGCGACAGGGGGATTCCAAGAGACCCAGTACTTC. This chain links TRBV18 with TRBJ2-5; 9 bases match TRBD1. The CDR3 runs to 15 residues. V dropped 5 bases and J dropped 1; count of bases not matched to a gene: 5. Germline CDR1 KGHSH, CDR2 LQKENI.

The V call is TRBV5-5, the J call TRBJ1-2; TRBD1 matches 7 bases. After removal of 3 bases from V and 2 bases from J, the junction contained 13 bases not matched to a gene. This CDR3 is 17 amino acids long. From germline, CDR1 is SGHKS and CDR2 YYEKEE (reference sequence). CDR3 protein: CASSSFRDSPLNYGYTF. CDR3 coding DNA: TGTGCCAGCAGCTCGTTCCGGGACAGCCCTTTAAACTATGGCTACACCTTC.

The chain combines TRBV30 with TRBJ1-1; D is possibly TRBD1 (5 bases). Trimming removed 2 bases at V and 8 bases at J, with 12 bases between. The CDR3 is 12 amino acids. The V gene's germline CDR1 is GTSNPN and CDR2 SVGIG (reference sequence). Written as DNA, the CDR3 is TGTGCCTGGAGTCGGCAGGGATTGGAAGCTTTCTTT. Translated: CAWSRQGLEAFF.

J is TRBJ2-5 and V is TRBV25-1; 11 nucleotides line up with TRBD2. Germline CDR1 and CDR2: MGHDK and SYGVNS. The CDR3 has 16 residues. With 3 bases clipped from V and 4 bases from J, the junction kept 7 bases outside the gene matches. The CDR3 spells CASSDPGLAGVETQYF. CDR3 nucleotide sequence: TGTGCCAGCAGTGACCCCGGACTAGCGGGCGTAGAGACCCAGTACTTC. Looking up the rest from reference TRBV25-1 and TRBJ2-5 gives the full variable domain: EADIYQTPRYLVIGTGKKITLECSQTMGHDKMYWYQQDPGMELHLIHYSYGVNSTEKGDLSSESTVSRIRTEHFPLTLESARPSHTSQYLCASSDPGLAGVETQYFGPGTRLLVL.

The chain is built from TRBV5-1 and TRBJ2-2; D might be TRBD2 (5 bases). The CDR3 runs to 13 residues. Germline CDR1 SGHRS, CDR2 YFSETQ. The V end lost 4 bases, the J end lost 8 bases, and 12 bases lay between the germline ends. In DNA, the CDR3 is TGCGCCAGCAGCACCGTCTCGGGGGGGGAGCTGTTTTTT. Translated, it gives CASSTVSGGELFF.

The chain is built from TRBV20-1 and TRBJ1-1, with 9 bases that match TRBD1. The germline CDR1 and CDR2 sequences are DFQATT and SNEGSKA (reference sequence). This CDR3 has 15 residues. The trim removed 1 base at V and 6 bases at J, leaving 9 bases unmatched. The CDR3 sequence is CSARAQQGAGAEAFF. CDR3 DNA: TGCAGTGCTAGAGCCCAACAGGGGGCGGGCGCTGAAGCTTTCTTT.

This rearrangement joins TRBV7-3 to TRBJ2-3; no clear D gene. Germline CDR1 reads SGHTA; CDR2 reads FQGTGA. This CDR3 spans 15 amino acids. V was cut by 4 bases and J by 2 bases, with 13 bases left in between. The chain's CDR3 is CASSSPGSDTDTQYF. CDR3 in DNA: TGTGCCAGCAGCTCCCCCGGCTCAGACACAGATACGCAGTATTTT.

J is TRBJ2-3 and V is TRBV5-5; D unclear. Germline assignment: CDR1 SGHKS and CDR2 YYEKEE (reference sequence). CDR3 length: 16 amino acids. Trimming took 4 bases from V and 0 from J, leaving 15 bases between them. CDR3 sequence: CASSPPVASSTDTQYF. The CDR3 DNA follows: TGTGCCAGCAGCCCCCCGGTAGCCTCTAGCACAGATACGCAGTATTTT.

This clonotype showed up just once. The chain couples TRBV7-3 to TRBJ2-2; no firm D call. The V gene lost 3 bases and the J gene lost 6 bases, with 11 bases spanning the gap. The CDR3 has 14 residues. The germline CDR1 and CDR2 sequences are SGHTA and FQGTGA. The CDR3 spells CASSFGPGSGELFF. CDR3 DNA sequence: TGTGCCAGCAGCTTCGGACCCGGATCCGGGGAGCTGTTTTTT.

This clonotype showed up many times. The CDR3 DNA reads as TGCGCCAGCAGCGGGGCCAGCACAGATACGCAGTATTTT. Its translation is CASSGASTDTQYF. The rearrangement joins TRBV5-1 to TRBJ2-3, with D possibly matching TRBD1 (5 bases). V shed 4 bases and J shed 0 bases, with 6 bases lying between them. CDR1 is SGHRS, CDR2 YFSETQ, per germline. The length of the CDR3 is 13 residues.

The chain recombines TRBV5-4 with TRBJ2-1; 8 bases are shared with TRBD2. The CDR3 is 16 amino acids. V lost 5 bases, J lost 4 bases, and 11 bases stayed unmatched. Germline V CDR1 and CDR2: SGHNT, YYREEE (reference sequence). CDR3 nucleotides: TGTGCCAGCAGTTTTGCACTAGCGGCCCCGTACAATGAGCAGTTCTTC. The encoded protein is CASSFALAAPYNEQFF.

V usage is TRBV7-9 and J usage is TRBJ1-2; possible D gene TRBD1, 6 bases. Germline CDR1 reads SEHNR; CDR2 reads FQNEAQ (reference sequence). There are 18 residues in the CDR3. V dropped 1 base and J dropped 0 bases, with 18 bases sitting between them. The CDR3 sequence is CASSLDRVRGLSNYGYTF. CDR3 DNA sequence: TGTGCCAGCAGCTTAGATCGCGTCAGGGGCCTCTCTAACTATGGCTACACCTTC.

The chain employs TRBV4-1 and TRBJ1-1; D not resolved. The CDR3 has 15 amino acids. Looked up from germline, CDR1 is MGHRA and CDR2 is YSYEKL. V was clipped by 1 base and J by 5 bases, with 14 bases between them. The CDR3 DNA reads as TGCGCCAGCAGCCAAGTTCTTTCTTTGGGGACTGAAGCTTTCTTT. Translation: CASSQVLSLGTEAFF.

This clonotype was counted only a few times. The gene calls are TRBV24-1 and TRBJ2-2; D might be TRBD1 or TRBD2, each matching 5 bases. Trimming left V 0 bases short and J 3 bases short, with 10 bases between. Per germline, CDR1 KGHDR and CDR2 SFDVKD. The CDR3 extends over 16 amino acids. CDR3 amino acids: CATSDLEGTDTGELFF. The CDR3 nucleotides read TGTGCCACCAGTGATTTGGAGGGGACGGACACCGGGGAGCTGTTTTTT.

This clonotype came up a few times. The chain carries TRBV7-9 and TRBJ2-5; the match to TRBD1 covers 7 bases. Germline trimming cut 5 bases from V and 7 bases from J; bases unmatched to any gene: 7. The CDR3 consists of 13 residues. Germline CDR1 is SEHNR and CDR2 is FQNEAQ (reference sequence). CDR3 nucleotide sequence: TGTGCCAGCAGCGTGACAGGGCCAGGGACCCAGTACTTC. Protein: CASSVTGPGTQYF. Looking up the rest from reference TRBV7-9 and TRBJ2-5 gives the full variable domain: DTGVSQNPRHKITKRGQNVTFRCDPISEHNRLYWYRQTLGQGPEFLTYFQNEAQLEKSRLLSDRFSAERPKGSFSTLEIQRTEQGDSAMYLCASSVTGPGTQYFGPGTRLLVL.

The gene calls are TRBV6-4 and TRBJ2-1, with a weak D call TRBD1 (6 bases). Germline CDR1 is MRHNA and CDR2 is SNTAGT. The CDR3 extends over 15 amino acids. Trimming shortened V by 4 bases and J by 6 bases, and 16 bases separated the two germline ends. The CDR3 here is CASSAQGNRGNEQFF. DNA for the CDR3: TGTGCCAGCAGTGCACAGGGTAATAGAGGCAATGAGCAGTTCTTC.

This clonotype turned up a few times. CDR3 loop: CASSGPGTTYNEQFF. As DNA, the CDR3 is TGCGCCAGCAGCGGGCCCGGGACTACTTACAATGAGCAGTTCTTC. V and J are TRBV5-1 and TRBJ2-1; TRBD2 matches at 7 bases. The CDR3 runs 15 residues. Germline V gives CDR1 SGHRS, CDR2 YFSETQ. Unmatched junction bases numbered 8, after V lost 4 bases and J lost 4 bases.

This clonotype was found a few times. V and J are TRBV27 and TRBJ2-1; the D gene is possibly TRBD1 (6 bases). The ends were cut back, 4 bases at V and 6 bases at J, with 16 bases in the middle. Germline CDR1 reads MNHEY; CDR2 reads SMNVEV (reference sequence). The CDR3 is 15 residues long. The CDR3 nucleotides are TGTGCCAGCAGTTCTCAGGGGACCAATAGCAATGAGCAGTTCTTC. Protein: CASSSQGTNSNEQFF.

This clonotype was seen more than once but under ten times. The gene calls are TRBV5-1 and TRBJ2-2; unclear D gene. This CDR3 is built from 15 residues. CDR1 is SGHRS and CDR2 is YFSETQ in the germline V gene. The V end was cut by 0 bases, the J end by 5 bases, with 11 bases between. CDR3 amino acids: CASSLDTPRTGELFF. In nucleotides, the CDR3 is TGCGCCAGCAGCTTGGACACCCCGAGGACCGGGGAGCTGTTTTTT.

Ten or more counts support this clonotype. This rearrangement joins TRBV6-6 to TRBJ2-7; a possible D gene is TRBD2 (5 bases). The germline CDR1 and CDR2 sequences are MNHNY and SVGAGI (reference sequence). This CDR3 region has 11 residues. Trimming shortened V by 7 bases and J by 5 bases, and 9 bases separated the two germline ends. In DNA form, the CDR3 reads TGTGCCAGCACCGGAGGTAACGAGCAGTACTTC. It codes for CASTGGNEQYF.

This clonotype occurred a few times. The chain uses TRBV5-4 and TRBJ2-3; 9 bases are shared with TRBD2. CDR1 and CDR2 (germline): SGHNT, YYREEE (reference sequence). The CDR3 extends over 16 amino acids. Trimming took 3 bases from V and 0 from J; bases not matched to a gene: 5. CDR3 loop: CASSSSGGWSTDTQYF. The CDR3 coding sequence is TGTGCCAGCAGCTCGAGCGGGGGGTGGAGCACAGATACGCAGTATTTT.

This chain links TRBV18 with TRBJ2-1; 9 positions agree with TRBD1. This CDR3 is 15 amino acids long. Germline values: CDR1 KGHSH, CDR2 LQKENI. After removal of 1 base from V and 8 bases from J, the junction contained 6 bases not matched to a gene. CDR3 sequence reads: CASSPQQGASDEQFF. CDR3 nucleotides: TGTGCCAGCTCACCACAACAGGGGGCGTCCGATGAGCAGTTCTTC. The whole variable domain, filled in from reference TRBV18 and TRBJ2-1, reads NAGVMQNPRHLVRRRGQEARLRCSPMKGHSHVYWYRQLPEEGLKFMVYLQKENIIDESGMPKERFSAEFPKEGPSILRIQQVVRGDSAAYFCASSPQQGASDEQFFGPGTRLTVL.

V is TRBV9 and J is TRBJ2-3, with TRBD2 matching 10 bases. The CDR3 runs 18 residues. Germline V lookup: CDR1 SGDLS, CDR2 YYNGEE. The V and J ends lost 3 bases and 6 bases, in that order; junction bases with no gene match: 16. As DNA, the CDR3 is TGTGCCAGCAGCGCCTTACACCTAGCGGGAGCAACCTTGGATACGCAGTATTTT. Translating it yields CASSALHLAGATLDTQYF.

This clonotype was detected only a few times. This chain uses TRBV25-1 with TRBJ2-1; 12 bases agree with TRBD2. CDR3 size: 14 residues. With 4 bases clipped from V and 9 bases from J, the junction kept 4 bases outside the gene matches. The V gene's germline CDR1 is MGHDK and CDR2 SYGVNS. The CDR3 loop reads CASSGLAGASEQFF. The CDR3 region has the DNA TGTGCCAGCAGTGGACTAGCGGGAGCAAGTGAGCAGTTCTTC.

This clonotype was counted at least ten times. V gene TRBV18 combines with J gene TRBJ2-7, with 8 bases identical to TRBD1. V lost 8 bases, J lost 2 bases, and 8 bases stayed unmatched. In germline, CDR1 is KGHSH, CDR2 LQKENI. The CDR3 spans 14 residues. The CDR3: CASSPRTGTYEQYF. CDR3 DNA: TGTGCCAGCAGCCCCCGGACAGGGACCTACGAGCAGTACTTC.

The chain joins TRBV12-3 or TRBV12-4 to TRBJ2-2; 11 bases align to TRBD2. J gave up 6 bases and V 8 bases, and 23 bases lay outside the gene matches. The CDR3 has 20 amino acids. CDR3: CASYSSSGILAGGRPGELFF. CDR3 sequence (DNA): TGTGCCAGCTATTCCTCTTCTGGTATTCTAGCGGGAGGTCGTCCCGGGGAGCTGTTTTTT.

The V call is TRBV4-1, the J call TRBJ2-1, with a tentative D call TRBD2 (6 bases). Trimming removed 2 bases from V and 11 bases from J, with 10 bases in between. The CDR3 sequence is 12 residues long. Germline V lookup: CDR1 MGHRA, CDR2 YSYEKL. The CDR3 DNA follows: TGCGCCAGCAGCCAAACCGGGACTCAGCAGTTCTTC. Translating gives CASSQTGTQQFF.